One and the same sample provided the 15 T cell receptor beta chains below, sequenced in a study of cytomegalovirus exposure and HLA in healthy donors. The PCR was carried out with 60 Vbeta primers and 13 Jbeta primers. The assay was immunoSEQ multiplex PCR, and TCRdb's table has in-frame clones only and misses some. The table shows approximately 100,000 clones, with around 66% occurring only once. Sequencing was performed on PBMCs. These receptors all come from a man in his thirties or forties in good health and CMV-seronegative.

The chain joins TRBV9 to TRBJ1-4; 9 bases align to TRBD1. Germline trimming cut 3 bases from V and 8 bases from J; bases unmatched to any gene: 8. This CDR3 region has 15 residues. CDR1 and CDR2 (germline): SGDLS, YYNGEE. The CDR3 loop reads CASSAPQGAREKLFF. CDR3 coding DNA: TGTGCCAGCAGCGCCCCACAGGGGGCTAGGGAAAAACTGTTTTTT. The full variable domain, in which reference TRBV9 and TRBJ1-4 provide the parts outside the CDR3, is DSGVTQTPKHLITATGQRVTLRCSPRSGDLSVYWYQQSLDQGLQFLIQYYNGEERAKGNILERFSAQQFPDLHSELNLSSLELGDSALYFCASSAPQGAREKLFFGSGTQLSVL.

The chain combines TRBV11-2 with TRBJ2-7; D call uncertain. This CDR3 has 12 residues. CDR1 and CDR2 from the germline V gene are SGHAT and FQNNGV. V lost 11 bases to trimming and J lost 12 bases, with 23 bases between them. The CDR3 DNA reads TGTGCCTCACAACGAATTTGGGCCCCGTCGTACTTC. As protein: CASQRIWAPSYF. Combining the CDR3 with reference TRBV11-2 and TRBJ2-7 gives the whole variable domain EAGVAQSPRYKIIEKRQSVAFWCNPISGHATLYWYQQILGQGPKLLIQFQNNGVVDDSQLPKDRFSAERLKGVDSTLKIQPAKLEDSAVYLCASQRIWAPSYFGPGTRLTVT.

The gene calls are TRBV19 and TRBJ1-5, with 8 bases matching TRBD1. The germline V gene encodes CDR1 LNHDA and CDR2 SQIVND (reference sequence). This CDR3 has 14 residues. The V and J ends lost 5 bases and 5 bases, in that order; junction bases with no gene match: 5. The CDR3 DNA follows: TGTGCCAGTAGTGAGGGGACAGGCGATCAGCCCCAGCATTTT. Translation gives CASSEGTGDQPQHF. The full variable domain, its missing parts supplied by reference TRBV19 and TRBJ1-5, is DGGITQSPKYLFRKEGQNVTLSCEQNLNHDAMYWYRQDPGQGLRLIYYSQIVNDFQKGDIAEGYSVSREKKESFPLTVTSAQKNPTAFYLCASSEGTGDQPQHFGDGTRLSIL.

V is TRBV30 and J is TRBJ2-1; TRBD2 agrees at 9 bases. The germline gives CDR1 GTSNPN, CDR2 SVGIG (reference sequence). V gave up 3 bases and J gave up 5 bases; unmatched junction bases: 5. This CDR3 has 14 amino acids. This chain's CDR3 is CAWSPGTSNNEQFF. CDR3 coding DNA: TGTGCCTGGAGCCCCGGGACTAGCAACAATGAGCAGTTCTTC.

A few counts support this clone. V gene TRBV19 combines with J gene TRBJ2-3; D gene unclear. This CDR3 has 15 amino acids. With 6 bases removed from V and 0 bases from J, the gap between germline ends came to 13 bases. CDR1 LNHDA and CDR2 SQIVND come from the germline V gene (reference sequence). The CDR3 loop reads CASSPLLLSTDTQYF. CDR3 DNA sequence: TGTGCCAGTAGCCCTCTTCTTCTAAGCACAGATACGCAGTATTTT.

The genes are TRBV10-1 and TRBJ2-7; D not certain. CDR3 length: 14 amino acids. V dropped 3 bases and J dropped 2 bases, with 11 bases sitting between them. Germline V gene data show CDR1 as WNHNN and CDR2 as SYGVQD (reference sequence). The CDR3 reads CASSDGRKAYEQYF. Here the CDR3 DNA reads TGCGCCAGCAGTGACGGCAGGAAAGCCTACGAGCAGTACTTC.

This clone has only a few counts. V and J are TRBV18 and TRBJ1-3; TRBD1 matches at 8 bases. V lost 2 bases and J lost 8; bases outside the gene matches: 5. The CDR3 has 14 residues. Germline CDR1 and CDR2: KGHSH and LQKENI. This CDR3 is CASSPLTGEDTIYF. The CDR3 region has the DNA TGTGCCAGCTCACCATTGACAGGGGAGGACACCATATATTTT.

V is TRBV28 and J is TRBJ1-2; perhaps TRBD1 as D (5 bases). CDR3 size: 13 residues. Germline V lookup: CDR1 MDHEN, CDR2 SYDVKM. Deletions cut 3 bases from V and 8 bases from J, with 13 bases between. The CDR3 region has the DNA TGTGCCAGCAGTTTTTTGCAGGGTCGCGGCTACACCTTC. Its protein is CASSFLQGRGYTF.

This sequence joins TRBV6-5 and TRBJ2-7; 8 positions match TRBD1. There are 14 residues in the CDR3. V lost 8 bases, J lost 3 bases, and 9 bases stayed unmatched. Per germline, CDR1 MNHEY and CDR2 SVGAGI. The CDR3 nucleotides are TGTGCCAGCTGGGAGACAGGGGCTTACTACGAGCAGTACTTC. Its translation: CASWETGAYYEQYF.

The genes are TRBV19 and TRBJ2-2; 7 positions agree with TRBD2. CDR1 is LNHDA and CDR2 is SQIVND in the germline V gene (reference sequence). The V and J ends lost 2 bases and 6 bases, in that order; junction bases with no gene match: 6. This CDR3 has 15 residues. Written as DNA, the CDR3 is TGTGCCAGTAGTATACAAGCGGGGTCCTCCGGGGAGCTGTTTTTT. It encodes CASSIQAGSSGELFF.

The rearrangement links TRBV19 to TRBJ2-7; 7 positions match TRBD1. The J segment lost 2 bases and the V segment lost 3 bases, leaving 1 base of the junction unmatched. Per germline, CDR1 LNHDA and CDR2 SQIVND (reference sequence). CDR3 length: 13 amino acids. Written as DNA, the CDR3 is TGTGCCAGTAGTATTGACAGGGCCTACGAGCAGTACTTC. Its protein product is CASSIDRAYEQYF.

V is TRBV6-4 and J is TRBJ2-1; the match to TRBD2 covers 12 bases. Losses at the gene ends were 4 bases for V and 9 bases for J; bases not matched to a gene: 7. The CDR3 runs 15 residues. Germline V gives CDR1 MRHNA, CDR2 SNTAGT. CDR3 coding DNA: TGTGCCAGCAGTGTGACTAGCGGGAGCCTCGGTGAGCAGTTCTTC. Translated, it gives CASSVTSGSLGEQFF.

CDR3 sequence reads: CASSYGGGGNYGYTF. CDR3 DNA: TGTGCCAGCAGTTACGGGGGGGGAGGCAACTATGGCTACACCTTC. This chain joins TRBV6-5 and TRBJ1-2; weak D call: TRBD1 (5 bases). The CDR3 spans 15 residues. Between the trimmed V and J ends, which lost 2 bases and 2 bases, there was a span of 12 bases. Germline V gene data show CDR1 as MNHEY and CDR2 as SVGAGI.

The V call is TRBV5-5, the J call TRBJ2-1; D might be TRBD2 (5 bases). Germline CDR1 and CDR2: SGHKS and YYEKEE (reference sequence). V dropped 7 bases and J dropped 9 bases, with 14 bases sitting between them. The CDR3 totals 12 residues. CDR3 DNA: TGTGCCAGCTGGTTCTCCGGAGGTGAGCAGTTCTTC. Translating gives CASWFSGGEQFF.

The rearrangement joins TRBV9 to TRBJ1-2; D is unclear. Germline assignment: CDR1 SGDLS and CDR2 YYNGEE. Trimming removed 0 bases from V and 2 bases from J, with 14 bases in between. This CDR3 comprises 16 residues. The CDR3 protein is CASSVVSGNGNYGYTF. CDR3 sequence (DNA): TGTGCCAGCAGCGTAGTCTCCGGGAACGGCAACTATGGCTACACCTTC. The variable domain in full, completed from reference TRBV9 and TRBJ1-2, reads DSGVTQTPKHLITATGQRVTLRCSPRSGDLSVYWYQQSLDQGLQFLIQYYNGEERAKGNILERFSAQQFPDLHSELNLSSLELGDSALYFCASSVVSGNGNYGYTFGSGTRLTVV.